The clone carrying this T cell receptor beta chain appeared a single time. The data were produced by immunoSEQ multiplex PCR, yet TCRdb's version contains in-frame clones alone and is incomplete. The sample contains about 130,000 clones, 84% of which appear only once. The data belong to a study of T cell responses to AZD1222 COVID-19 vaccine. V shed 6 bases and J 8 bases; nucleotides not matched to a gene: 9. This CDR3 has 14 amino acids. The V gene's germline CDR1 is SNHLY and CDR2 FYNNEI. The V and J genes are TRBV2 and TRBJ1-4; TRBD1 aligns across 7 bases. The receptor was isolated from an adult in good health. Sequencing used peripheral blood, obtained on day 0 of AZD1222 vaccination. Here the CDR3 reads CASRETGRSEKLFF. CDR3 bases: TGTGCCAGCAGGGAGACAGGGCGTTCGGAAAAACTGTTTTTT.